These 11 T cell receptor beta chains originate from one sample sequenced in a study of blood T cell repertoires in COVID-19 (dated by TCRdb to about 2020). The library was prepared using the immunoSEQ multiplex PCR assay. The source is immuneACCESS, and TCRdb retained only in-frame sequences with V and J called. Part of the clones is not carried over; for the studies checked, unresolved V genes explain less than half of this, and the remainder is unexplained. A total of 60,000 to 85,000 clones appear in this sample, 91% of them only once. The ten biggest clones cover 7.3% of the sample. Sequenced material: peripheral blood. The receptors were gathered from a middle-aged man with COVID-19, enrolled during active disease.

Here the CDR3 reads CASSFGQGETQYF. The DNA of the CDR3 is TGCGCCAGCAGCTTCGGTCAGGGAGAGACCCAGTACTTC. The chain employs TRBV5-1 and TRBJ2-5; TRBD1 might be the D (5 bases). Looked up from germline, CDR1 is SGHRS and CDR2 is YFSETQ. V lost 2 bases, J lost 4 bases, and 9 bases lay in between. The CDR3 sequence is 13 residues long.

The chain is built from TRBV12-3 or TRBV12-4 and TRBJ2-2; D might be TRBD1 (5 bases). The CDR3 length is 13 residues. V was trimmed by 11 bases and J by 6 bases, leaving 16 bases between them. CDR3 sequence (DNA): TGTGCCGCTCGGAAAGGGGTCCCCGGGGAGCTGTTTTTT. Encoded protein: CAARKGVPGELFF.

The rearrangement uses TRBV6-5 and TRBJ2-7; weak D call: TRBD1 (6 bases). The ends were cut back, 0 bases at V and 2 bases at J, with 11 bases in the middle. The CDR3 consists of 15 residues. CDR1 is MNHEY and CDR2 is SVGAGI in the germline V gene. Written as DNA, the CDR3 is TGTGCCAGCAGTTACTCCAGGGGTCAGACCTACGAGCAGTACTTC. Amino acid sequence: CASSYSRGQTYEQYF.

CDR3 DNA sequence: TGTGCCTGGAGCCGCAGCGGGGGGCGCAATGAGCAGTTCTTC. This codes for CAWSRSGGRNEQFF. The genes are TRBV30 and TRBJ2-1, with 9 nucleotides matching TRBD2. Germline V lookup: CDR1 GTSNPN, CDR2 SVGIG (reference sequence). This CDR3 comprises 14 residues. The J segment lost 6 bases and the V segment lost 3 bases, leaving 6 bases of the junction unmatched. Drawing the rest from reference TRBV30 and TRBJ2-1, the complete variable domain is SQTIHQWPATLVQPVGSPLSLECTVEGTSNPNLYWYRQAAGRGLQLLFYSVGIGQISSEVPQNLSASRPQDRQFILSSKKLLLSDSGFYLCAWSRSGGRNEQFFGPGTRLTVL.

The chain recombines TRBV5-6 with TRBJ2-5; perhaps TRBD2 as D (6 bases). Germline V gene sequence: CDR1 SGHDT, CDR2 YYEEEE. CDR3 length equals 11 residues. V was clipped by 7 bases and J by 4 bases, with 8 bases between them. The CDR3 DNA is TGTGCCAGCGGGCGGGGAGAGACCCAGTACTTC. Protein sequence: CASGRGETQYF.

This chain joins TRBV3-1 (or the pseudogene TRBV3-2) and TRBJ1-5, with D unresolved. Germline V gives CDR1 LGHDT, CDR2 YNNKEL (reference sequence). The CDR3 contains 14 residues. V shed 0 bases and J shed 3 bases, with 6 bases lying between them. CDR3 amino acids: CASSQDMFNQPQHF. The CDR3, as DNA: TGTGCCAGCAGCCAAGATATGTTCAATCAGCCCCAGCATTTT.

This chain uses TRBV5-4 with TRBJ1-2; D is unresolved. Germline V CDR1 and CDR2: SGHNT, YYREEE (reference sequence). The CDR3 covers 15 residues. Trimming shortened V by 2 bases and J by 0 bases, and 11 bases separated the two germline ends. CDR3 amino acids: CASSLPSQTNYGYTF. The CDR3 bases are TGTGCCAGCAGCTTACCCTCTCAGACTAACTATGGCTACACCTTC.

As DNA, the CDR3 is TGTGCCAGCTCACCAGGACAACACAATGAGCAGTTCTTC. This translates into CASSPGQHNEQFF. The rearrangement joins TRBV18 to TRBJ2-1, with D maybe TRBD1 (5 bases). Trimming pared 2 bases from V and 5 bases from J, leaving 7 bases between. In germline, CDR1 is KGHSH, CDR2 LQKENI. CDR3 size: 13 residues.

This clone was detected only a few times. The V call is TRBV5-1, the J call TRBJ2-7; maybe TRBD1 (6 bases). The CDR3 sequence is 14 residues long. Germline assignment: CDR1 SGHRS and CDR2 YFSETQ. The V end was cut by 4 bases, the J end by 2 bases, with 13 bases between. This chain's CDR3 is CASSPQGSTYEQYF. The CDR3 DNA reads TGCGCCAGCAGCCCTCAGGGGTCCACCTACGAGCAGTACTTC.

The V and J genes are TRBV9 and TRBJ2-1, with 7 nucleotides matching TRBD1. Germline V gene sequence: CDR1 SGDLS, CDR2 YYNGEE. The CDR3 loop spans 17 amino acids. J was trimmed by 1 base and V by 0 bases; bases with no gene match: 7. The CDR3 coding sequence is TGTGCCAGCAGCGTAGGACAGGGCCTTGGATCCTACAATGAGCAGTTCTTC. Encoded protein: CASSVGQGLGSYNEQFF.

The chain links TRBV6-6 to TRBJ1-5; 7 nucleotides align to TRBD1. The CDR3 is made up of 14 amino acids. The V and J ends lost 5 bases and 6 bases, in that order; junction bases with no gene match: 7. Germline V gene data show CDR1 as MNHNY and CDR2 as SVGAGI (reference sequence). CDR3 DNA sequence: TGTGCCAGCAGTCCCGAGGGGGCTGGTCAGCCCCAGCATTTT. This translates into CASSPEGAGQPQHF.